These T cell receptor beta chains were read from a single sample in a study of T cell changes during pregnancy in multiple sclerosis. The method was immunoSEQ multiplex PCR; TCRdb's version includes in-frame clones alone and lacks a portion of them. The sample shows about 46,000 clones, roughly 95% of them seen only once. Sequencing was performed on CD8+ T cells from peripheral blood mononuclear cells, taken after pregnancy. These receptor sequences come from a female donor with multiple sclerosis, enrolled in a pregnancy study. The CDR3 runs from the conserved cysteine through the conserved F or W. Each record gives: J gene, V gene, clone size, D gene, CDR3 DNA, CDR3 protein. D genes are given only for firm matches. Clone size appears in some rows only: once, few, many, or a class for an expanded clone.

TRBJ1-5	TRBV29-1	once	TRBD1	TGCAGCGTTGGAGGACAGGGAGGAGATCAGCCCCAGCATTTT	CSVGGQGGDQPQHF
TRBJ2-7	TRBV25-1	.	.	TGTGCCAGCAGTAGCAGGGGTACCTACGAGCAGTACTTC	CASSSRGTYEQYF
TRBJ2-3	TRBV27	.	TRBD2	TGTGCCAGCAGTCTGGGACTAGCGGGGCTCCCAGATACGCAGTATTTT	CASSLGLAGLPDTQYF
TRBJ2-5	TRBV11-2	.	.	TGTGCCAGCAGCTTACCCAAGTCCGGGTCTTTCTACGAGACCCAGTACTTC	CASSLPKSGSFYETQYF
TRBJ1-5	TRBV28	.	.	TGTGCCAGCAGTTTAACCGGGGAGGGCAATCAGCCCCAGCATTTT	CASSLTGEGNQPQHF
TRBJ2-7	TRBV5-1	once	TRBD1	TGCGCCAGCAGCGGGGGACAGGGACCCTACGAGCAGTACTTC	CASSGGQGPYEQYF
TRBJ1-1	TRBV5-8	.	.	TGTGCCAGCAGCCAGAGACAAGGCTTTGAAGCTTTCTTT	CASSQRQGFEAFF
TRBJ2-5	TRBV7-8	.	TRBD1	TGTGCCAGCAGCTCTCGGACAGGGGGCCGGGAGACCCAGTACTTC	CASSSRTGGRETQYF
TRBJ2-7	TRBV27	.	TRBD2	TGTGCCAGCACCGCCGGGGGGTTGGACGAGCAGTACTTC	CASTAGGLDEQYF
TRBJ2-1	TRBV29-1	.	TRBD1	TGCAGCCTTATGGGGTGGACAGGGAATTACAATGAGCAGTTCTTC	CSLMGWTGNYNEQFF
TRBJ2-3	TRBV2	.	TRBD1	TGTGCCAAAACTGGGACAGGACCCACAGATACGCAGTATTTT	CAKTGTGPTDTQYF